These 13 T cell receptor beta chains came from one sample sequenced in a study of CD8 T cells in Susac syndrome. Reverse transcription of roughly 0.5 to 1 ug RNA was carried out with random hexamers. One entry per CDR3 protein, called by TCRdb with MiXCR from the immunoSEQ multiplex PCR reads. This table has more than 110,000 distinct CDR3 sequences, around 94% appearing once. Sequencing was performed on CD8+ T cells from PBMCs. These receptor sequences come from a human donor in good health.

The chain recombines TRBV12-3 or TRBV12-4 with TRBJ2-6; 7 bases map to TRBD2. J gave up 2 bases and V 1 base, and 2 bases lay outside the gene matches. The CDR3 has 16 residues. CDR3 sequence (DNA): TGTGCCAGCAGTTTAGGGGGAGGGCCTGGGGCCAACGTCCTGACTTTC. It translates to CASSLGGGPGANVLTF.

This clonotype was seen a single time. V and J are TRBV4-2 and TRBJ1-2; D ambiguous. CDR3 length equals 13 residues. Trimming took off 1 base at V and 5 bases at J, with 8 bases between the two ends. Germline assignment: CDR1 LGHNA and CDR2 YNFKEQ. The CDR3 DNA follows: TGTGCCAGCAGCCAAGGTCTTAAGTATGGCTACACCTTC. This encodes CASSQGLKYGYTF.

V gene TRBV20-1 combines with J gene TRBJ2-7; the D gene is possibly TRBD2 (5 bases). In germline, CDR1 is DFQATT, CDR2 SNEGSKA (reference sequence). V was cut by 2 bases and J by 0 bases, with 11 bases left in between. The CDR3 sequence is 14 residues long. The CDR3 region is CSARSRERSYEQYF. CDR3 coding DNA: TGCAGTGCTAGATCCCGGGAACGCTCCTACGAGCAGTACTTC.

In DNA, the CDR3 is TGTGCCTGGGCCGGGACAACGAACACTGAAGCTTTCTTT. This encodes CAWAGTTNTEAFF. V and J are TRBV30 and TRBJ1-1; maybe TRBD1 (6 bases). The CDR3 runs 13 residues. Trimming stripped 5 bases from V and 1 base from J, with 11 bases between. Germline-derived CDR1 and CDR2 are GTSNPN and SVGIG (reference sequence).

The gene calls are TRBV18 and TRBJ1-2; D uncertain. CDR3 size: 12 residues. The germline V and J ends were trimmed by 4 bases and 2 bases, with 5 bases remaining between them. The germline V gene has CDR1 KGHSH and CDR2 LQKENI. Here the CDR3 DNA reads TGTGCCAGCTCACAGGAGAACTATGGCTACACCTTC. Residues: CASSQENYGYTF.

This chain uses TRBV13 with TRBJ2-7, with 8 bases aligning to TRBD1. The V segment lost 7 bases and the J segment 1 base; nucleotides outside the gene matches: 12. The CDR3 is made up of 16 amino acids. Per germline, CDR1 PRHDT and CDR2 FYEKMQ (reference sequence). The chain's CDR3 is CASKVAGGAQSYEQYF. The CDR3, as DNA: TGTGCCAGCAAGGTAGCAGGGGGCGCTCAATCCTACGAGCAGTACTTC. Based on the CDR3 plus reference TRBV13 and TRBJ2-7, the full variable domain is AAGVIQSPRHLIKEKRETATLKCYPIPRHDTVYWYQQGPGQDPQFLISFYEKMQSDKGSIPDRFSAQQFSDYHSELNMSSLELGDSALYFCASKVAGGAQSYEQYFGPGTRLTVT.

The J gene is TRBJ2-7, the V gene TRBV18, with 11 bases aligning to TRBD1. After removal of 8 bases from V and 5 bases from J, the junction contained 8 bases not matched to a gene. This CDR3 has 14 residues. Germline V gene data show CDR1 as KGHSH and CDR2 as LQKENI. CDR3 sequence reads: CASRWTGGEDEQYF. DNA of the CDR3: TGTGCCAGCCGATGGACAGGGGGCGAGGACGAGCAGTACTTC.

The chain joins TRBV9 to TRBJ2-3, with TRBD2 identical over 9 bases. The V gene's germline CDR1 is SGDLS and CDR2 YYNGEE. The trim removed 0 bases at V and 2 bases at J, leaving 4 bases unmatched. The CDR3 has 16 residues. CDR3 DNA sequence: TGTGCCAGCAGCGTAGCCGCTAGCGGGATCACAGATACGCAGTATTTT. It yields the protein CASSVAASGITDTQYF.

CDR3 amino acids: CASRSQGDEQYF. The CDR3 DNA follows: TGTGCCAGCAGGTCCCAGGGCGACGAGCAGTACTTC. This chain uses TRBV5-6 with TRBJ2-7; possible D gene TRBD1, 5 bases. Trimming left V 5 bases short and J 5 bases short, with 11 bases between. This CDR3 is 12 amino acids long. Germline lookup yields CDR1 SGHDT and CDR2 YYEEEE.

The V call is TRBV7-8, the J call TRBJ2-1; D perhaps matches TRBD2 (6 bases). CDR3 length: 14 amino acids. CDR1 SGHVS and CDR2 FQNEAQ come from the germline V gene. V lost 1 base to trimming and J lost 6 bases, with 10 bases between them. The DNA of the CDR3 is TGTGCCAGCAGCTTAGATGTGGGAGGCAATGAGCAGTTCTTC. This codes for CASSLDVGGNEQFF.

The rearrangement links TRBV2 to TRBJ2-5; D remains unclear. Germline V lookup: CDR1 SNHLY, CDR2 FYNNEI. Trimming removed 6 bases from V and 2 bases from J, with 4 bases in between. The CDR3 is 11 residues long. This CDR3 reads CASRTQETQYF. DNA for the CDR3: TGTGCCAGCAGGACACAAGAGACCCAGTACTTC.

The chain has TRBV4-3 and TRBJ2-1, with a tentative D call TRBD2 (6 bases). Trimming shortened V by 4 bases and J by 4 bases, and 14 bases separated the two germline ends. Per germline, CDR1 LGHNA and CDR2 YSLEER. This CDR3 is built from 15 residues. DNA of the CDR3: TGCGCCAGCAGCCGGTCGACGGGACTTTACAATGAGCAGTTCTTC. This codes for CASSRSTGLYNEQFF.

This chain joins TRBV20-1 and TRBJ2-7, with a tentative D call TRBD1 (5 bases). Germline V gives CDR1 DFQATT, CDR2 SNEGSKA (reference sequence). V lost 4 bases to trimming and J lost 1 base, with 11 bases between them. The CDR3 extends over 13 amino acids. CDR3 sequence reads: CSATTGFSYEQYF. CDR3 sequence (DNA): TGCAGTGCTACAACAGGTTTTTCCTACGAGCAGTACTTC.